This T cell receptor beta chain was recorded in a study of T cell responses to AZD1222 COVID-19 vaccine. Germline V gene data show CDR1 as MGHDK and CDR2 as SYGVNS. V was cut by 6 bases and J by 1 base, with 9 bases left in between. The CDR3 totals 13 residues. Concerning this clone: Its target is unknown.

The data were produced by immunoSEQ multiplex PCR, yet TCRdb's version contains in-frame clones alone and is incomplete. The data contain 150,000 or so clones, about 87% of them singletons. Study results and limitations: Of spike-specific TCRs, nearly half reportedly target regions left unmutated in variants.

The sample here was peripheral blood, taken 28 days after the second AZD1222 dose. The sequence derives from an adult who received the AZD1222 COVID-19 vaccine. The chain recombines TRBV25-1 with TRBJ1-1; D not certain. CDR3 nucleotide sequence: TGTGCCAGCAGCCAGAGAGGGAACACTGAAGCTTTCTTT. Translating gives CASSQRGNTEAFF. The full variable domain, completed using reference TRBV25-1 and TRBJ1-1, is EADIYQTPRYLVIGTGKKITLECSQTMGHDKMYWYQQDPGMELHLIHYSYGVNSTEKGDLSSESTVSRIRTEHFPLTLESARPSHTSQYLCASSQRGNTEAFFGQGTRLTVV.